This T cell receptor beta chain stems from a study of cytomegalovirus exposure and HLA in healthy donors. Study as a whole: Among the roughly 430 genotyped donors, approximately 81% were placed in the Caucasian-associated ancestry cluster.

On this clone: Its specificity is unknown.

Looked up from germline, CDR1 is MNHNS and CDR2 is SASEGT. The junction had 5 bases not matched to a gene; V was cut back by 1 base and J by 2 bases. This CDR3 contains 16 residues. Study observations and caveats: 150 or so TCR beta chains were listed as cytomegalovirus-associated. Reports credit the classifier with highly specific, highly sensitive diagnosis of cytomegalovirus status.

60 Vbeta and 13 Jbeta primers were used in PCR. Produced via immunoSEQ multiplex PCR; TCRdb's table is partial and in-frame only. This listing includes just over 80,000 clones. Source material: PBMCs. This clonotype was sampled from a woman in her thirties in good health and CMV-seronegative. The rearrangement uses TRBV6-1 and TRBJ2-3; 8 nucleotides align to TRBD2. The CDR3 coding sequence is TGTGCCAGCAGTGAAGTACCTAGCGGGTACACAGATACGCAGTATTTT. Residues: CASSEVPSGYTDTQYF.